This T cell receptor beta chain was found in a study of tissue T cells after allogeneic stem cell transplantation. After removal of 2 bases from V and 7 bases from J, the junction contained 2 bases not matched to a gene. The CDR3 length is 13 residues. The V gene's germline CDR1 is FNHDT and CDR2 SITEND (reference sequence). The method was immunoSEQ multiplex PCR; TCRdb's version includes in-frame clones alone and lacks a portion of them. The sample includes about 8,300 clones, 37% of them seen just once. The time point denotes: mouse harvest day 14 after allogeneic transplant. The graft held 10^6 splenic CD5+ T cells and 10^7 T-cell-depleted bone marrow cells. As regards this clone: Its antigen is undetermined. The listed genes are named as in mouse. Coverage ceases 1 residue before the CDR3 finishes, and the germline J gene fills in the end.

Study-level results: Tissue-detected TCR repertoire was only partly captured by blood and spleen T cells.

The gene calls are TRBV19 and TRBJ2-1; the match to TRBD2 covers 8 bases. This sequence was found in a female BALB/c mouse given C57BL/6 T cells with graft-versus-host disease after an allogeneic hematopoietic cell transplant. The sequencing sample was made of skin. Here the CDR3 reads CASSMLGGAEQFF. CDR3 DNA, as far as it was read: TGTGCCAGCAGTATGCTGGGGGGCGCTGAGCAGTTC.